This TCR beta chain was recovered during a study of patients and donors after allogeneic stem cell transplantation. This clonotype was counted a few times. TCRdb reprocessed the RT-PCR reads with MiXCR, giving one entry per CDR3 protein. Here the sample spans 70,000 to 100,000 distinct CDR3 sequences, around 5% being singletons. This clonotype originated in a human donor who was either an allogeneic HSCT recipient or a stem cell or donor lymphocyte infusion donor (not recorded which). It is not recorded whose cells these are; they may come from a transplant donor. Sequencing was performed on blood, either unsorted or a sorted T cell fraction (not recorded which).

CDR3 loop: CASSLGQLGNTIYF. The DNA for the CDR3 is TGCGCCAGCAGCTTGGGGCAGCTTGGAAACACCATATATTTT. V and J are TRBV5-1 and TRBJ1-3; D gene ambiguous. Trimming cost V 0 bases and J 3 bases, with 7 bases left between them. The CDR3 covers 14 residues. Germline assignment: CDR1 SGHRS and CDR2 YFSETQ.